The 20 T cell receptor beta chains below come from one sample, sequenced in a study of blood T cell repertoires in COVID-19. Generated by immunoSEQ multiplex PCR, the TCRdb table keeps only in-frame clones and is missing some. The data show around 250,000 clones, 70% to 90% seen once. The sequencing input was peripheral blood. The receptors here all came from a woman in her 70s with active or convalescent COVID-19.

The CDR3 DNA reads as TGTGCCAGCAGCGTCCGGGACAGGAATGAAAAACTGTTTTTT. Protein sequence: CASSVRDRNEKLFF. The chain uses TRBV9 and TRBJ1-4, with TRBD1 identical over 8 bases. This CDR3 comprises 14 residues. V was pared by 2 bases and J by 5 bases, with 2 bases of the junction left unmatched. Germline V gives CDR1 SGDLS, CDR2 YYNGEE.

This clone has only a few counts. This chain links TRBV10-1 with TRBJ2-1; 12 bases are a match to TRBD1. V was clipped by 5 bases and J by 7 bases; unmatched bases: 6. CDR1 is WNHNN and CDR2 is SYGVQD in the germline V gene (reference sequence). The length of the CDR3 is 15 residues. CDR3 residues: CASSLGTGGANEQFF. As DNA, the CDR3 is TGCGCCAGCAGTTTAGGGACAGGGGGCGCGAATGAGCAGTTCTTC.

V is TRBV19 and J is TRBJ1-2; 7 bases are shared with TRBD1. The length of the CDR3 is 14 residues. With V trimmed by 6 bases and J by 6 bases, 10 bases remained unmatched. Germline CDR1 is LNHDA and CDR2 is SQIVND (reference sequence). The CDR3: CASRPPDRANGYTF. CDR3 sequence (DNA): TGTGCCAGTAGGCCCCCCGACAGGGCCAATGGCTACACCTTC. Using reference TRBV19 and TRBJ1-2 for the parts outside the CDR3, the full variable domain is DGGITQSPKYLFRKEGQNVTLSCEQNLNHDAMYWYRQDPGQGLRLIYYSQIVNDFQKGDIAEGYSVSREKKESFPLTVTSAQKNPTAFYLCASRPPDRANGYTFGSGTRLTVV.

In the case of this clone: This same CDR3 is encoded by further DNA sequences in the sample. The rearrangement links TRBV6-5 to TRBJ1-1; possibly TRBD1 for D (5 bases). The CDR3 length is 13 residues. Germline CDR1 reads MNHEY; CDR2 reads SVGAGI. Trimming stripped 6 bases from V and 1 base from J, with 9 bases between. The CDR3 coding sequence is TGTGCCAGCAGAGAGACAGCGAACACTGAAGCTTTCTTT. It specifies CASRETANTEAFF.

The chain combines TRBV6-1 with TRBJ1-2, with 8 bases matching TRBD1. The CDR3 spans 14 residues. V gave up 3 bases and J gave up 10 bases; unmatched junction bases: 10. Germline assignment: CDR1 MNHNS and CDR2 SASEGT. CDR3: CASSDRDRGPTYTF. The CDR3 DNA follows: TGTGCCAGCAGTGATCGAGACAGGGGTCCTACCTACACCTTC.

The chain is built from TRBV4-3 and TRBJ1-4; perhaps TRBD1 as D (6 bases). Trimming took off 3 bases at V and 13 bases at J, with 15 bases between the two ends. CDR3 size: 13 residues. CDR1 and CDR2 (germline): LGHNA, YSLEER. The CDR3: CASSQGHRERLFF. The CDR3 DNA sequence: TGCGCCAGCAGCCAGGGGCACAGGGAGAGACTGTTTTTT.

CDR3 sequence (DNA): TGTGCCAGCAGCTTAGGCGGGTCTGGAAACACCATATATTTT. This sequence encodes CASSLGGSGNTIYF. The V and J genes are TRBV7-9 and TRBJ1-3; no clear D. The ends were cut back, 1 base at V and 1 base at J, with 5 bases in the middle. CDR1 is SEHNR and CDR2 is FQNEAQ in the germline V gene (reference sequence). The CDR3 runs to 14 residues.

This clone was observed once. CDR3 nucleotide sequence: TGTGCCAGCAAAGCGGGGGGCGCAGATACGCAGTATTTT. It yields the protein CASKAGGADTQYF. The V and J genes are TRBV7-9 and TRBJ2-3; TRBD2 matches at 9 bases. The CDR3 totals 13 residues. Germline V gene data show CDR1 as SEHNR and CDR2 as FQNEAQ (reference sequence). J gave up 4 bases and V 7 bases, and 3 bases lay outside the gene matches.

This clone was seen only a few times. V gene TRBV27 combines with J gene TRBJ2-2; 10 nucleotides line up with TRBD1. The CDR3 contains 15 residues. V shed 4 bases and J 6 bases; nucleotides not matched to a gene: 5. CDR1 and CDR2 from the germline V gene are MNHEY and SMNVEV (reference sequence). CDR3 amino acids: CASSSLDRGAGELFF. CDR3 in DNA: TGTGCCAGCAGTTCCCTGGACAGGGGGGCCGGGGAGCTGTTTTTT.

The chain joins TRBV5-6 to TRBJ2-3; D call uncertain. The CDR3 contains 14 residues. In germline, CDR1 is SGHDT, CDR2 YYEEEE. V shed 0 bases and J shed 0 bases, with 5 bases lying between them. CDR3 coding DNA: TGTGCCAGCAGCTTGGGTTCTAGCACAGATACGCAGTATTTT. Protein product: CASSLGSSTDTQYF.

The chain carries TRBV11-3 and TRBJ2-3, with D maybe TRBD1 (6 bases). V was cut by 5 bases and J by 2 bases, with 14 bases left in between. The CDR3 covers 15 residues. Germline V CDR1 and CDR2: SGHNT, YENEEA. CDR3 sequence (DNA): TGTGCCAGCAGCGATAAGGACAGTTTCACAGATACGCAGTATTTT. Its protein product is CASSDKDSFTDTQYF. Looking up the rest from reference TRBV11-3 and TRBJ2-3 gives the full variable domain: EAGVVQSPRYKIIEKKQPVAFWCNPISGHNTLYWYLQNLGQGPELLIRYENEEAVDDSQLPKDRFSAERLKGVDSTLKIQPAELGDSAVYLCASSDKDSFTDTQYFGPGTRLTVL.

The rearrangement links TRBV6-2 or TRBV6-3 to TRBJ1-4; D ambiguous. The CDR3 length is 15 residues. From germline, CDR1 is MNHEY and CDR2 SVGEGT. V was clipped by 0 bases and J by 4 bases, with 9 bases between them. The CDR3 loop is CASSYSEESNEKLFF. The CDR3 coding sequence is TGTGCCAGCAGTTACTCCGAGGAGAGTAATGAAAAACTGTTTTTT.

V is TRBV5-4 and J is TRBJ1-3; no definite D call. The CDR3 spans 16 residues. The germline V gene encodes CDR1 SGHNT and CDR2 YYREEE (reference sequence). Trimming left V 1 base short and J 0 bases short, with 11 bases between. Written as DNA, the CDR3 is TGTGCCAGCAGCTTGTCCAGGTCTTTCTCTGGAAACACCATATATTTT. It translates to CASSLSRSFSGNTIYF. Complete variable domain (other parts from reference TRBV5-4 and TRBJ1-3): ETGVTQSPTHLIKTRGQQVTLRCSSQSGHNTVSWYQQALGQGPQFIFQYYREEENGRGNFPPRFSGLQFPNYSSELNVNALELDDSALYLCASSLSRSFSGNTIYFGEGSWLTVV.

The V gene is TRBV7-2, the J gene TRBJ1-2; 10 positions match TRBD1. With V trimmed by 5 bases and J by 7 bases, 7 bases remained unmatched. CDR3 length: 14 amino acids. Germline V gene sequence: CDR1 SGHTA, CDR2 FQGNSA. The CDR3 spells CASSPGQGVGGYTF. The CDR3 DNA sequence: TGTGCCAGCAGCCCCGGACAGGGGGTTGGTGGCTACACCTTC.

This chain joins TRBV7-9 and TRBJ1-5, with D possibly TRBD1 on 5 matching bases. The CDR3 totals 13 residues. V was trimmed by 6 bases and J by 7 bases, leaving 13 bases between them. Germline CDR1 SEHNR, CDR2 FQNEAQ (reference sequence). The chain's CDR3 is CASSPGPGQPQHF. In DNA, the CDR3 is TGTGCCAGCAGTCCGGGCCCAGGGCAGCCCCAGCATTTT.

The V call is TRBV6-5, the J call TRBJ1-2, with D possibly being TRBD1 (6 bases). Per germline, CDR1 MNHEY and CDR2 SVGAGI. This CDR3 contains 15 residues. The V end lost 6 bases, the J end lost 1 base, and 15 bases lay between the germline ends. For the CDR3, the DNA is TGTGCCAGCAGAGAGGCAGGGGTAAATAACTATGGCTACACCTTC. It encodes CASREAGVNNYGYTF.

This clone was observed a handful of times. The V call is TRBV19, the J call TRBJ1-6; TRBD1 aligns across 11 bases. The germline gives CDR1 LNHDA, CDR2 SQIVND (reference sequence). The CDR3 has 16 residues. The junction had 5 bases not matched to a gene; V was cut back by 4 bases and J by 6 bases. The CDR3 DNA is TGTGCCAGTAGTACACAGGGACAGGGGGTTAATTCACCCCTCCACTTT. It specifies CASSTQGQGVNSPLHF.

This rearrangement joins TRBV7-6 to TRBJ2-7; D is ambiguous. CDR3 size: 16 residues. Trimming removed 1 base at V and 2 bases at J, with 15 bases between. The germline V gene has CDR1 SGHVS and CDR2 FNYEAQ. Written as DNA, the CDR3 is TGTGCCAGCAGCTTAGTTGGGCAGCCTGGTACCTACGAGCAGTACTTC. Amino acid sequence: CASSLVGQPGTYEQYF. Complete variable domain (other parts from reference TRBV7-6 and TRBJ2-7): GAGVSQSPRYKVTKRGQDVALRCDPISGHVSLYWYRQALGQGPEFLTYFNYEAQQDKSGLPNDRFSAERPEGSISTLTIQRTEQRDSAMYRCASSLVGQPGTYEQYFGPGTRLTVT.

The chain employs TRBV7-8 and TRBJ2-1, with D tentatively TRBD1 (7 bases). The CDR3 is 13 residues long. The germline V gene has CDR1 SGHVS and CDR2 FQNEAQ. Trimming removed 4 bases from V and 12 bases from J, with 16 bases in between. CDR3 coding DNA: TGTGCCAGCAGCTATGACAGGGACGGGGGGCAGTTCTTC. Its protein is CASSYDRDGGQFF.

This clone was observed once. This sequence joins TRBV24-1 and TRBJ2-3; maybe TRBD2 (7 bases). The CDR3 runs to 17 residues. The germline CDR1 and CDR2 sequences are KGHDR and SFDVKD. V lost 2 bases to trimming and J lost 4 bases, with 18 bases between them. In DNA form, the CDR3 reads TGTGCCACCAGTGATTCGCTCAGAGGGGGGGAAGCAGATACGCAGTATTTT. It specifies CATSDSLRGGEADTQYF.